This T cell receptor beta chain comes out of a study of T cells after yellow fever vaccination. TCRdb ran MiXCR on the 5' RACE reads and lists one entry per CDR3 protein. The sample records over 100,000 distinct CDR3 sequences, 7.5% to 9.5% being singletons. This clonotype has at least ten counts. V shed 4 bases and J shed 2 bases, with 9 bases lying between them. Germline V CDR1 and CDR2: MNHEY, SVGEGT. The CDR3 runs to 13 residues. This chain uses TRBV6-2 or TRBV6-3 with TRBJ2-7, with unresolved D. The clonotype originates from a man in his thirties or forties who received the YFV17D yellow fever vaccine. The sample consisted of CD8+ T cells sorted from PBMCs, taken 45 days after the yellow fever booster vaccination. The CDR3 nucleotides read TGTGCCAGCAGTTTCGACTCAACCTACGAGCAGTACTTC. Encoded protein: CASSFDSTYEQYF.